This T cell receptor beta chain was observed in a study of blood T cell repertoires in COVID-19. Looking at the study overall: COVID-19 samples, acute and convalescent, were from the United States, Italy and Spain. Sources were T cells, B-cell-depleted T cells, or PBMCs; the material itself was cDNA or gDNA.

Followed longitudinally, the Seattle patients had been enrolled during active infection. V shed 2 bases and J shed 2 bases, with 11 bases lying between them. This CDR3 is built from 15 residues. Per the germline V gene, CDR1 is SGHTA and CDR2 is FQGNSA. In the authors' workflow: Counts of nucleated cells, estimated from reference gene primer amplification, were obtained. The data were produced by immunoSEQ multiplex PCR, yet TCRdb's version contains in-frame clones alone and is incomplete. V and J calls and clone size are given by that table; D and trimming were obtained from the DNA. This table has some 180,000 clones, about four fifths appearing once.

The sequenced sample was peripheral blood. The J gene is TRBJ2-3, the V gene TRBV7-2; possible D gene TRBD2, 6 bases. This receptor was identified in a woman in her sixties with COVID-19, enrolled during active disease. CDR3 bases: TGTGCCAGCAGCTTAACGGGAGAGACCACAGATACGCAGTATTTT. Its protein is CASSLTGETTDTQYF.